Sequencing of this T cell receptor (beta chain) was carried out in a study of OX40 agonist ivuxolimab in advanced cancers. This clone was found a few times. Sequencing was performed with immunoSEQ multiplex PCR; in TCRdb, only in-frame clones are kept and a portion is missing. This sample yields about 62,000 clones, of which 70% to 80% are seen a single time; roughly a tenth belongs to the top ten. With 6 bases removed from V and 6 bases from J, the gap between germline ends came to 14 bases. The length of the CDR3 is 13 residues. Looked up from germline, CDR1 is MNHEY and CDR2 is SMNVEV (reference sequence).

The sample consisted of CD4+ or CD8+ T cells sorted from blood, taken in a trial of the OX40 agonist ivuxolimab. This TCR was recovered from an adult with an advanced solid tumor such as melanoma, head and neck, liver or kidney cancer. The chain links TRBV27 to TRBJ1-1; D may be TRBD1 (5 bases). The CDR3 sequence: CASSLGGSSEAFF. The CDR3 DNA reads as TGTGCCAGCAGCTTGGGGGGGAGTTCTGAAGCTTTCTTT.